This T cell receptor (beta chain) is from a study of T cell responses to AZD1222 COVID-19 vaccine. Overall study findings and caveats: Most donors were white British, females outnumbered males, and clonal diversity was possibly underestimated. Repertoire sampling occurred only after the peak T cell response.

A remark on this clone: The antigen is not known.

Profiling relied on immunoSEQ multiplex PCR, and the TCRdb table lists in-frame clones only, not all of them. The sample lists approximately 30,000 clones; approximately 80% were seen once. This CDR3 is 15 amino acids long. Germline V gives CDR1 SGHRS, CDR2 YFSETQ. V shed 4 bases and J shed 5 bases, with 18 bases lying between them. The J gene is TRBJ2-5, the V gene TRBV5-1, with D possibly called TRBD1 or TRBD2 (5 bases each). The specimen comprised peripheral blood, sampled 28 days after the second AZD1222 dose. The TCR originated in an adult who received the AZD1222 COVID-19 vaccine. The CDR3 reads CASSRTGTRQETQYF. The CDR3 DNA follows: TGCGCCAGCAGCCGAACCGGGACGAGGCAGGAGACCCAGTACTTC.